The sequence of this T cell receptor beta chain was determined in a study of cytomegalovirus exposure and HLA in healthy donors (dated by TCRdb to about 2017). Study-wide context: According to a later analysis, the roughly 130 validation repertoires were produced on the same platform as the 700 or so repertoires of the first cohort. The study aimed to test whether cataloging public T cell receptors could reveal signatures of past pathogen exposure. In addition to the first cohort of around 670 subjects, a separate validation cohort of approximately 130 different subjects was used. To predict cytomegalovirus infection status, the study combined high-throughput TCR immunosequencing, statistical association of individual TCRs with disease status, and machine learning. General conclusions and limits of the study: The authors suggested that the approach could potentially be extended to other disease states and immunological phenotypes. A later analysis had no HLA typing for the validation cohort, so co-occurrence there was scored across all 120 repertoires. In vitro tests confirmed that a few of the cytomegalovirus-associated TCR beta chains recognize cytomegalovirus antigens. Most TCR sequences were seen in very few donors, while some public TCRs were found in many individuals. Cytomegalovirus status was reported to be diagnosed by the classifier with high specificity and sensitivity in both the original and validation cohorts. In a later analysis, TCRs clustered in the first cohort were found to also tend to co-occur in the 120 validation repertoires, with approximately 94% of cluster scores above 0. A total of fewer than 200 TCR beta chains were listed by the study as associated with cytomegalovirus.

Comment on this clone: The antigen it recognizes is unknown. No per-base quality is available; no much larger clone lies one base away.

Donors formed part of the validation cohort, which comprised some 120 subjects and was distinct from the first cohort of 550 to 850 subjects. Receptor libraries were prepared by the immunoSEQ multiplex PCR assay. In the paper's pipeline: A statistical classification framework was developed to diagnose cytomegalovirus status using the catalog of TCR beta chain sequences. TCRdb's version of the immuneACCESS table is confined to in-frame rearrangements and falls short of the full clone set. An unresolved V gene accounts for under half of the shortfall where checked; the remainder is of unknown origin. The V and J calls and clone size are taken from that table; D and trimming were inferred from the DNA. The sample yields 100,000 to 150,000 clones; 90% to 96% were counted once. Clones ranked in the top ten supply 1.7% of the sample. Relative to germline, V is 11 bases shorter and J is 1 base shorter, with 20 bases between their ends. Inclusive of the bounding cysteine and phenylalanine, the CDR3 is 15 residues long. The CDR3 DNA has 45 bases and is translated from base 1. From the germline V gene, CDR1 is MDHEN and CDR2 is SYDVKM.

The sample taken for sequencing was PBMCs. The rearranged segments are TRBV28 and TRBJ2-5; no D segment can be confidently identified. This TCR was sampled from a man aged 18 to 35 in good health and CMV-seronegative. The nucleotide sequence is TGTGCCGCCCTCGGTGTCGGTGCAGGCCAAGAGACCCAGTACTTC. Translation gives CAALGVGAGQETQYF.